The rows below give T cell receptor beta chains drawn from one sample of a study of blood T cell repertoires in COVID-19. The repertoire was sequenced with immunoSEQ multiplex PCR; TCRdb's copy has only in-frame clones and lacks some. In the table there are about 290,000 clones, about 85% of which are singletons. Sequenced: peripheral blood. The receptor set was obtained from a woman between 45 and 60 years old with active or convalescent COVID-19. CDR3s leave out the opening cysteine and the closing phenylalanine or tryptophan. A D gene is named only where the DNA matches it firmly. Clone size is shown for a subset of rows, as once, few, many or a class of expanded clone.

j_call	d_call	clone_size	v_call	cdr3_length	cdr3_aa
TRBJ2-7	TRBD2	.	TRBV6-5	12	ASSTSGTSYEQY
TRBJ2-7	TRBD2	.	TRBV5-1	14	ASSLAGLADSYEQY
TRBJ1-1	.	.	TRBV11-3	12	ASSPGQSKTEAF
TRBJ1-5	.	.	TRBV28	12	ASNLGTLVQPQH
TRBJ2-2	.	.	TRBV19	11	ASLGENTGELF
TRBJ2-3	TRBD2	.	TRBV7-9	12	ASSLSGREDTQY
TRBJ2-1	.	.	TRBV27	11	ASRKGAYNEQF
TRBJ2-7	TRBD1	.	TRBV5-4	12	ASSSKTGPYEQY
TRBJ2-3	TRBD1	.	TRBV24-1	12	ATSVGTGDDTQY
TRBJ2-1	TRBD2	.	TRBV24-1	14	ATSDSSGSLYNEQF
TRBJ2-3	.	once	TRBV29-1	9	SCRSGDTQY
TRBJ1-2	.	.	TRBV10-3	12	AISFRGRDEGYT
TRBJ2-1	.	once	TRBV2	9	ASRSYNEQF
TRBJ2-3	.	.	TRBV5-6	17	ASSFWRRDKVKGTDTQY
TRBJ1-3	.	.	TRBV14	12	ASTLGGEVDTIY
TRBJ2-1	TRBD2	few	TRBV5-4	14	ASSLGGTSRYNEQF
TRBJ1-2	TRBD1	.	TRBV15	14	ATSRGGDRSDYGYT
TRBJ1-1	.	.	TRBV18	13	ASTSVVGLGTEAF
TRBJ1-3	.	once	TRBV3-1/TRBV3-2	12	ATRARLTGNTIY
TRBJ2-2	.	.	TRBV2	11	ASSVEVTGELF
TRBJ1-1	.	few	TRBV5-1	14	ASSSPGTSRNTEAF
TRBJ2-1	TRBD2	.	TRBV6-6	14	ASRPPSGRTYNEQF
TRBJ2-7	.	.	TRBV5-1	13	ASSLVGGGGYEQY
TRBJ1-3	.	once	TRBV27	15	ASSLGPPKVTGNTIY
TRBJ2-7	.	.	TRBV20-1	8	SASSYEQY
TRBJ2-1	.	.	TRBV6-6	10	ASSYARDEQF
TRBJ1-1	.	.	TRBV7-8	17	ASSLGSQFARGMNTEAF
TRBJ2-1	TRBD2	.	TRBV15	15	ATETLIGTSGRNEQF
TRBJ2-7	TRBD2	.	TRBV18	15	ASSSERGRARSYEQY
TRBJ2-1	TRBD2	.	TRBV20-1	13	SASPLADKHNEQF
TRBJ2-6	.	.	TRBV4-2	15	ASSQEYRVSGANVLT
TRBJ2-2	TRBD2	.	TRBV5-1	14	ASSLGLAANTGELF
TRBJ1-1	TRBD1	.	TRBV5-5	12	ASSFNRGGTEAF
TRBJ2-7	TRBD1	.	TRBV19	11	ASSIDRGYEQY
TRBJ2-5	TRBD2	.	TRBV2	12	ASSELAGAKTQY
TRBJ1-2	.	.	TRBV5-1	12	ASSFQGTNYGYT
TRBJ2-1	TRBD2	few	TRBV19	16	ASSIGWKASGTYNEQF
TRBJ2-1	TRBD2	.	TRBV6-5	11	ASSYLRGDEQF
TRBJ1-2	.	.	TRBV20-1	9	SARRLYGYT
TRBJ2-4	TRBD2	.	TRBV5-1	13	ASSLGTSGRAGQY
TRBJ2-5	TRBD1	.	TRBV6-4	12	ASSDATGFETQY
TRBJ1-2	TRBD1	once	TRBV7-9	14	ASSHSRREGGVGYT
TRBJ2-7	.	.	TRBV5-1	13	ASSLGQNPLSEQY
TRBJ2-6	.	.	TRBV5-6	13	ASSLTGSGANVLT
TRBJ2-5	TRBD2	few	TRBV11-2	12	ASASGGFQETQY
TRBJ2-2	TRBD1	.	TRBV9	13	ASSARQGSTGELF
TRBJ1-6	.	many	TRBV20-1	9	SARSRESLH
TRBJ1-1	TRBD1	.	TRBV2	14	ASKDRGSNWNTEAF
TRBJ1-1	.	.	TRBV28	11	ASRSGQNTEAF
TRBJ1-5	.	.	TRBV7-8	14	ASSLGSGTSNQPQH
TRBJ1-1	.	.	TRBV5-4	13	ASSSQTGVEGEAF
TRBJ2-3	.	.	TRBV11-3	15	ASSLPGPGEYTDTQY
TRBJ2-7	.	.	TRBV18	11	ASSPPSSYEQY
TRBJ2-7	TRBD2	.	TRBV4-1	14	ASSPGFASGSYEQY
TRBJ1-5	TRBD1	.	TRBV9	16	ASSVIPKGQVVGKPQH
TRBJ1-2	.	.	TRBV7-2	14	ASSLILTVLDYGYT